The 10 T cell receptor beta chains below were found in one sample sequenced in a study of T cells after yellow fever vaccination (dated by TCRdb to between 2018 and 2020). Read against the paper, the sample's treatment or condition label means: live attenuated yellow fever vaccine strain. The library came from 5' RACE. The instrument was an Illumina NovaSeq 6000. The public reads were reanalyzed by TCRdb: fastp trimming at Q25, MiXCR alignment, in-frame beta chains only. Rows are unified per CDR3 protein, each entry keeping the most common DNA and genes. In all, the sample holds some 350,000 distinct CDR3 sequences, and 3% to 4.5% of those were seen once. The ten largest clones take up roughly 24% of the sample. Here the sequenced sample was PBMCs, taken 5 days after the yellow fever booster vaccination. Source of these receptors: a man younger than 30 who received the YFV17D yellow fever vaccine.

The chain joins TRBV20-1 to TRBJ2-3, with TRBD1 identical over 10 bases. The CDR3 totals 13 residues. Trimming took 6 bases from V and 4 from J; bases not matched to a gene: 4. Looked up from germline, CDR1 is DFQATT and CDR2 is SNEGSKA (reference sequence). CDR3 in DNA: TGCAGTGCGCGGGACAGGGGTGCAGATACGCAGTATTTT. It encodes CSARDRGADTQYF.

The CDR3 here is CASSWWGSTTDTQYF. CDR3 DNA sequence: TGCGCCAGCAGCTGGTGGGGCAGTACCACAGATACGCAGTATTTT. The gene calls are TRBV5-1 and TRBJ2-3, with a possible D match to TRBD1 (5 bases). Germline assignment: CDR1 SGHRS and CDR2 YFSETQ. V was pared by 3 bases and J by 2 bases, with 13 bases between. The CDR3 has 15 amino acids. Together with reference TRBV5-1 and TRBJ2-3, the CDR3 gives the full variable domain: KAGVTQTPRYLIKTRGQQVTLSCSPISGHRSVSWYQQTPGQGLQFLFEYFSETQRNKGNFPGRFSGRQFSNSRSEMNVSTLELGDSALYLCASSWWGSTTDTQYFGPGTRLTVL.

This clonotype was counted between two and nine times. The rearrangement joins TRBV7-2 to TRBJ2-1; 8 bases line up with TRBD2. The CDR3 has 16 residues. Germline CDR1 reads SGHTA; CDR2 reads FQGNSA. Trimming removed 6 bases from V and 2 bases from J; junction bases left unmatched: 9. CDR3 DNA: TGTGCCAGCAGTTTTCCTTTAGCGGGGACCTACAATGAGCAGTTCTTC. Its protein product is CASSFPLAGTYNEQFF.

A few counts support this clonotype. The chain links TRBV7-2 to TRBJ2-2, with D perhaps matching TRBD1 (6 bases). CDR3 length: 13 residues. Germline-derived CDR1 and CDR2 are SGHTA and FQGNSA. Trimming left V 7 bases short and J 6 bases short, with 12 bases between. In DNA, the CDR3 is TGTGCCAGCACCCCGACAGGTTCCGGGGAGCTGTTTTTT. Translated: CASTPTGSGELFF.

The gene calls are TRBV25-1 and TRBJ1-6; 8 bases align to TRBD1. Losses at the gene ends were 3 bases for V and 9 bases for J; bases not matched to a gene: 4. The germline V gene encodes CDR1 MGHDK and CDR2 SYGVNS. This CDR3 has 14 amino acids. Written as DNA, the CDR3 is TGTGCCAGCAGTGAGTTTCAGGGGGCTTCACCCCTCCACTTT. Translating gives CASSEFQGASPLHF.

The sample holds many counts of this clonotype. The J gene is TRBJ2-3, the V gene TRBV24-1; no clear D. This CDR3 is 14 amino acids long. Germline CDR1 and CDR2: KGHDR and SFDVKD. Trimming cost V 10 bases and J 5 bases, with 18 bases left between them. The CDR3 coding sequence is TGTGCCACTGCTTCTGGTACAGTGGTAGATACGCAGTATTTT. Amino acid sequence: CATASGTVVDTQYF.

This clonotype has a count of ten or more. V is TRBV5-1 and J is TRBJ2-7, with D possibly called TRBD1 or TRBD2 (5 bases each). Germline V lookup: CDR1 SGHRS, CDR2 YFSETQ. V was trimmed by 3 bases and J by 3 bases, leaving 19 bases between them. The CDR3 length is 16 residues. The CDR3 is CASSWTDSAPFYEQYF. In DNA, the CDR3 is TGCGCCAGCAGCTGGACTGACAGCGCACCTTTCTACGAGCAGTACTTC.

This clonotype occurred many times. V is TRBV5-4 and J is TRBJ2-5; 8 bases match TRBD2. Unmatched junction bases numbered 10, after V lost 4 bases and J lost 5 bases. Germline-derived CDR1 and CDR2 are SGHNT and YYREEE (reference sequence). The CDR3 consists of 15 residues. CDR3 in DNA: TGTGCCAGCAGCGGGAGCGGGGGTGTTGGGGAGACCCAGTACTTC. Its protein product is CASSGSGGVGETQYF.

This clonotype was counted ten times or more. The chain has TRBV29-1 and TRBJ2-3; D is perhaps TRBD2 (5 bases). The germline V gene encodes CDR1 SQVTM and CDR2 ANQGSEA. The V end was cut by 0 bases, the J end by 8 bases, with 6 bases between. CDR3 length equals 11 residues. CDR3 nucleotide sequence: TGCAGCGTTGAAGACGAGGGTACGCAGTATTTT. Protein sequence: CSVEDEGTQYF.

This clonotype has ten or more counts. The chain is built from TRBV5-6 and TRBJ1-4; 9 bases are a match to TRBD1. The trim removed 2 bases at V and 9 bases at J, leaving 5 bases unmatched. The CDR3 covers 14 residues. Germline values: CDR1 SGHDT, CDR2 YYEEEE. This CDR3 is CASSFGTGLQKLFF. The CDR3 DNA sequence: TGTGCCAGCAGCTTCGGGACAGGGCTACAAAAACTGTTTTTT.